This section outlines one TCR beta chain sequence together with its context. The antigen is unknown. The table came from immunoSEQ multiplex PCR; TCRdb's copy has only in-frame clones and leaves some out. Of 2 million or so clones listed, roughly 94% are singletons. Trimming took 1 base from V and 9 from J, leaving 6 bases between them. In germline, CDR1 is SGHTA, CDR2 FQGNSA. This CDR3 contains 11 residues. Naive CD8 cells, CD45RO-negative and positively selected for CCR7, excluded terminally differentiated effector memory CD45RA+ cells. These data come from a study of shared clonotypes between healthy human individuals. General study findings and limits: Relative to their counterparts shared across all four donors, non-shared clonotypes exhibited diminished generation probabilities. An expected dependence of interdonor clonotype sharing on sequencing depth was noted.

The sequenced material came from naive CD8+ T cells sorted from blood. This chain joins TRBV7-2 and TRBJ1-2; no reliable D call. The TCR comes from a man between 18 and 35 years old in good health. The DNA for the CDR3 is TGTGCCAGCAGCTTAGATCTGAGCTACACCTTC. This codes for CASSLDLSYTF.